The TCR beta chain described here comes from a study of blood T cell repertoires in COVID-19. Study-level background: Each recovered donor of Cohort 3 presented with two negative PCRs, clearance, or symptom resolution.

Germline CDR1 SGHRS, CDR2 YFSETQ. Trimming at V came to 8 bases and at J to 4 bases, leaving 7 bases not matched to a gene. This CDR3 region has 13 residues. Clones were sequenced by immunoSEQ multiplex PCR, and TCRdb holds only the in-frame ones, with some missing. The repertoire holds roughly 230,000 clones, with about nine tenths as singletons. This sequence originates from a man aged 30-40 years in a cohort exposed to, infected with or recovered from COVID-19 (not recorded which). Specimen: PBMCs or T cells enriched from blood (not recorded which). V usage is TRBV5-1 and J usage is TRBJ1-1, with 8 bases matching TRBD1. The chain's CDR3 is CASKRTGTTEAFF. The CDR3 coding sequence is TGCGCCAGTAAACGGACAGGGACCACTGAAGCTTTCTTT.